This T cell receptor beta chain was sequenced in a study of cytomegalovirus exposure and HLA in healthy donors. Whole-study context: T cells numbering about 179 million yielded 95 million to 140 million unique TCR beta sequences in an earlier analysis.

The germline V gene has CDR1 MNHEY and CDR2 SVGAGI. The CDR3 loop spans 15 amino acids. V lost 0 bases and J lost 1; bases outside the gene matches: 3. While unrecorded immune exposures were likely, the donors were nominally healthy when sampled. General observations from the study: Previous analysis showed most TCR beta V segments were productive about 87% or about 30% of the time. The study labeled roughly 160 TCR beta chains cytomegalovirus-associated.

The PCR contained 60 Vbeta and 13 Jbeta primers. Profiled with immunoSEQ multiplex PCR; TCRdb holds only in-frame clones, not every one. The sample holds approximately 88,000 clones, around 80% seen once. Concerning this clone: Antigen: not known.

V usage is TRBV6-5 and J usage is TRBJ2-7; 7 bases are shared with TRBD1. The sequence was collected from a man aged 25 to 40 in good health and CMV-seropositive. Input material: PBMCs. The CDR3: CASSYSGDSSYEQYF. CDR3 DNA sequence: TGTGCCAGCAGTTACTCCGGGGACAGTTCCTACGAGCAGTACTTC.